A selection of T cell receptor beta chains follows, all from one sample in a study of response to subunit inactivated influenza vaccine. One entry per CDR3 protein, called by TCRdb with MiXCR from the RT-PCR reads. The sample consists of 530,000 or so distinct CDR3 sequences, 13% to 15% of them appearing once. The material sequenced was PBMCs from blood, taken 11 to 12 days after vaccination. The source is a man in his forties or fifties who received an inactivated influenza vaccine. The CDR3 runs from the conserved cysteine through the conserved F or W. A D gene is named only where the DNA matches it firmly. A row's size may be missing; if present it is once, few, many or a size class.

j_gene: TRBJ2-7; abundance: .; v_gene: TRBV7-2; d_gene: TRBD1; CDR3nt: TGTGCCAGCAGCTTAACCAGGGGACAGGGCTACGAGCAGTACTTC; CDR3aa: CASSLTRGQGYEQYF
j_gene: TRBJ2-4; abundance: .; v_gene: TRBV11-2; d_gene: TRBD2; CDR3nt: TGTGCCAGCAGCTCGGGACTAGCGGAGATAGCCAAAAACATTCAGTACTTC; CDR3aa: CASSSGLAEIAKNIQYF
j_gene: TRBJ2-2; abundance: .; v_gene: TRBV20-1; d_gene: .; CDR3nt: .; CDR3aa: CSASKLRTPGSCFF
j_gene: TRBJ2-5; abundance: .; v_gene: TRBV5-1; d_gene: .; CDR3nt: TGCGCCAGCAGCTCGGGGGCCCAAAGGCAAGAGACCCAGTACTTC; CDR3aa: CASSSGAQRQETQYF
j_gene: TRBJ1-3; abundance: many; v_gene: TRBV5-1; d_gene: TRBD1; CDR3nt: TGCGCCAGCCGGACAGGGGACGGAAACACCATATATTTT; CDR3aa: CASRTGDGNTIYF
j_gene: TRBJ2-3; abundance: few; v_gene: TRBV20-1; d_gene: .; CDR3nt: TGCAGTGCTAGATCGAGCCGCTTCACAGATACGCAGTATTTT; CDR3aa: CSARSSRFTDTQYF
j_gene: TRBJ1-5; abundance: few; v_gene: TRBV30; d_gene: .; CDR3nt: TGTGCCTGGAATAAAGATAGCAATCAGCCCCAGCATTTT; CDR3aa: CAWNKDSNQPQHF
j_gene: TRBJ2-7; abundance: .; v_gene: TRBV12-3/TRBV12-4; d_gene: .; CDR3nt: TGTGCCAGCAGTTTAGTGGGGGACCAACCACCTACACACTACGAGCAGTACTTC; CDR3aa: CASSLVGDQPPTHYEQYF
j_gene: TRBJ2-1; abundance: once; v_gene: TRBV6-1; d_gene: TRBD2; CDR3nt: TGTGCCAGCAGGGCCCGGGGGGGCAACTACAATGAGCAGTTCTTC; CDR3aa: CASRARGGNYNEQFF
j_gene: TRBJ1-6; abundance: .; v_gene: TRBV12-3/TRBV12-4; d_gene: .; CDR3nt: TGTGCCAGCAAAACAGGGAGTAATTCACCCCTCCACTTT; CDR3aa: CASKTGSNSPLHF
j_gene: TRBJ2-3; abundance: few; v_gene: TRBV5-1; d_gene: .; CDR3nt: TGCGCCAGCAGAGAGGGCGTGTGGGAGAAGAACACAGATACGCAGTATTTT; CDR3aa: CASREGVWEKNTDTQYF
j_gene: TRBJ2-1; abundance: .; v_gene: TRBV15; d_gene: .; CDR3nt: TGTGCCACCAGCAGGGCACAGGGCGCCTACAATGAGCAGTTCTTC; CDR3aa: CATSRAQGAYNEQFF
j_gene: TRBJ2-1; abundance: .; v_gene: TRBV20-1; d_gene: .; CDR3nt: TGCAGTGCTAGTTGGCGGGCCCCAAACAATGAGCAGTTCTTC; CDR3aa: CSASWRAPNNEQFF
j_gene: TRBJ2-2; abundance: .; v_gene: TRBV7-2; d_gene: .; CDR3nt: TGTGCCAGCAGCTTAAGGACAGGGAGGGTGACCACCGGGGAGCTGTTTTTT; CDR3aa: CASSLRTGRVTTGELFF
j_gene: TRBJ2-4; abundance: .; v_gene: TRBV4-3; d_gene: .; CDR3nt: TGCGCCAGCAGCCAAGGGATGGTGGGGTCCCTAGCCAAAAACATTCAGTACTTC; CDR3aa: CASSQGMVGSLAKNIQYF
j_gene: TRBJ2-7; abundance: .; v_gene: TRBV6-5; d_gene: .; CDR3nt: TGTGCCAGCAGTTCCGCGTGGGGCGAGCAGTACTTC; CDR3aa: CASSSAWGEQYF
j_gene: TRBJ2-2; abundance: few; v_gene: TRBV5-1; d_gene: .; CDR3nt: TGCGCCAGCAGACCCGACAGGTCGAACACCGGGGAGCTGTTTTTT; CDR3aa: CASRPDRSNTGELFF
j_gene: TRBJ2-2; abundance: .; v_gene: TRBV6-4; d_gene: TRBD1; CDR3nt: TGTGCCAGCAGCGCCGGACAGGGCGACACCGGGGAGCTGTTTTTT; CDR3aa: CASSAGQGDTGELFF
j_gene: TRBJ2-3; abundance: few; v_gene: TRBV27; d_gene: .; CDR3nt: TGTGCCAGCAGTTTATGGAACACAGATACGCAGTATTTT; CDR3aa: CASSLWNTDTQYF
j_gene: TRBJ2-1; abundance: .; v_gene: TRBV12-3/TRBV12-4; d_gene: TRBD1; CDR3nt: TGTGCCAGCAGGCTGGACAGGGACGGGTACAATGAGCAGTTCTTC; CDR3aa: CASRLDRDGYNEQFF
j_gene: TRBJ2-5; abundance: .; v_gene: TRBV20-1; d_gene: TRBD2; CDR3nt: TGCAGTGCTATTCCTCTAGCGGGAGAGACCCAGTACTTC; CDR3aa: CSAIPLAGETQYF
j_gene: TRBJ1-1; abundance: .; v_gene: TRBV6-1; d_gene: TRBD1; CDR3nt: TGTGCCAGCAGTATTGGACAGGGAGTGGTGACTGAAGCTTTCTTT; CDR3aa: CASSIGQGVVTEAFF
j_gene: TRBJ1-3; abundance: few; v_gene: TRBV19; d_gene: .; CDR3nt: TGTGCCAGTAGTACCGGGACACACGGAAACACCATATATTTT; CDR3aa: CASSTGTHGNTIYF
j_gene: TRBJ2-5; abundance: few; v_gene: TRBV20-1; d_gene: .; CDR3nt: TGCAGTGCTAGAGCCGACGAGACCCAGTACTTC; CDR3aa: CSARADETQYF
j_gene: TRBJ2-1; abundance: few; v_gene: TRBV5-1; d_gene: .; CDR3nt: TGCGCCAGCAGCTTGGCCCTTTTGGGGGGGCCACGGGAGCAGTTCTTC; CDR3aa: CASSLALLGGPREQFF
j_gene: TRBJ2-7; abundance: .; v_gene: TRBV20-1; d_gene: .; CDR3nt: TGCAGTGCTAGCAACTTACTCTCCTACGAGCAGTACTTC; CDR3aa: CSASNLLSYEQYF
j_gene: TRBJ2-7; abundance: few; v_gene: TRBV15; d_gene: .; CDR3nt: TGTGCCACCAGCAGACGACAGGTCTACGAGCAGTACTTC; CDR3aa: CATSRRQVYEQYF
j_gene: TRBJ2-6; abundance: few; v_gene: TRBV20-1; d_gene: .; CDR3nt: TGCAGTGCTGGGTCCTCTGGGGCCAACGTCCTGACTTTC; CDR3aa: CSAGSSGANVLTF
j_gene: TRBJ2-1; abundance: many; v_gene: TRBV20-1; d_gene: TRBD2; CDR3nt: TGCAGTGCTAGCGGGACTAGCGGGAGTGATCGTGATGAGCAGTTCTTC; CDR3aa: CSASGTSGSDRDEQFF
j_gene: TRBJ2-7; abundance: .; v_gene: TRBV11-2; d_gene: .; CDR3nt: TGTGCCAGCAGCTCCGAAGGTTTGAGGGGCTCCTACGAGCAGTACTTC; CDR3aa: CASSSEGLRGSYEQYF
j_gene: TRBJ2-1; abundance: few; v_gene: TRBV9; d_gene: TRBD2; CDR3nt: TGTGCCAGCAGCGTAGCCCCGGGGGGGCGCTACAATGAGCAGTTCTTC; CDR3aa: CASSVAPGGRYNEQFF
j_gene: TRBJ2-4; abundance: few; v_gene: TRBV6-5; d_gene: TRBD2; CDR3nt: TGTGCCAGCAGTTACTCTGATCGGGGGGGCAAAAACATTCAGTACTTC; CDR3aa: CASSYSDRGGKNIQYF
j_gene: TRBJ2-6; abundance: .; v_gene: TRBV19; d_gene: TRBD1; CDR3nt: TGTGCCAGTAGTTTCGGACAGGGGGACTCTGGGGCCAACGTCCTGACTTTC; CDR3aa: CASSFGQGDSGANVLTF
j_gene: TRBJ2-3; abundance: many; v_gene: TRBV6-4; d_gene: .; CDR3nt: TGTGCCAGCAGTGACTCGACGGAGACAGATACGCAGTATTTT; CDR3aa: CASSDSTETDTQYF
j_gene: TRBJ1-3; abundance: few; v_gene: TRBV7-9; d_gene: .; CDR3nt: TGTGCCAGCAGCCCGGAGACAGGAGGAAACACCATATATTTT; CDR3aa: CASSPETGGNTIYF
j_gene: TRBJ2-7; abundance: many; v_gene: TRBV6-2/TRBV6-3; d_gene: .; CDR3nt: TGTGCCAGCAGTTACGTTGACTACGAGCAGTACTTC; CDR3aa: CASSYVDYEQYF
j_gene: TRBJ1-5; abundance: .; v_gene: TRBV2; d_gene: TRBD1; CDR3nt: TGTGCCAGCACGGGACAGCGGGATCAGCCCCAGCATTTT; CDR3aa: CASTGQRDQPQHF
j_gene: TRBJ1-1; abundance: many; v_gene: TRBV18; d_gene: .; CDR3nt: TGTGCCAGCTCACCGGAACTAAACACTGAAGCTTTCTTT; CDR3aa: CASSPELNTEAFF
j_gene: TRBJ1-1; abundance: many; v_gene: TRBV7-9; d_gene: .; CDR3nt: TGTGCCACGGGAGTGAACACTGAAGCTTTCTTT; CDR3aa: CATGVNTEAFF
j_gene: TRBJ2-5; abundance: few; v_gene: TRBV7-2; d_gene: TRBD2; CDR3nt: TGTGCCAGCAGCGAAACTAGCGGTCAGGGTCAAGAGACCCAGTACTTC; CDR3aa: CASSETSGQGQETQYF
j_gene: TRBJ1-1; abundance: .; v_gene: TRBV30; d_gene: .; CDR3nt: TGTGCCTGGGGAGAGAGGGGCACTGAAGCTTTCTTT; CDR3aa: CAWGERGTEAFF
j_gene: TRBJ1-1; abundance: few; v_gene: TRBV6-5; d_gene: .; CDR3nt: TGTGCCAGCAGTTACTCTACGCAGGGGAACACTGAAGCTTTCTTT; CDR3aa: CASSYSTQGNTEAFF
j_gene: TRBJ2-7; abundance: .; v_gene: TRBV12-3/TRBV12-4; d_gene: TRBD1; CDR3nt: TGTGCCAGCAGTTTGCGGGACAGGGACGTGTACGAGCAGTACTTC; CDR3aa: CASSLRDRDVYEQYF
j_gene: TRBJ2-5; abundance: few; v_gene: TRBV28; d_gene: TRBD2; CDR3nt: TGTGCCAGCAGTCCCTTGGGGGTGCTAGCGGTAGCGCAAGAGACCCAGTACTTC; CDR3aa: CASSPLGVLAVAQETQYF
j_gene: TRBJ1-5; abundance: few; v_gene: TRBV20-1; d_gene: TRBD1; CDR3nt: TGCAGTGCTAAGACAGGGAATCAGCCCCAGCATTTT; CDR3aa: CSAKTGNQPQHF
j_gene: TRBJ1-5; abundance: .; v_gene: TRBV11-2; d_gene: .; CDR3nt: TGTGCCAGCAGCTTAGGAGTTAGTAGCAATCAGCCCCAGCATTTT; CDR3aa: CASSLGVSSNQPQHF
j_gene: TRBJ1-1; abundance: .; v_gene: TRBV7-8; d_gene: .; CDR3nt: TGTGCCAGCAGCTCTCCGGCCACAGGGAACACTGAAGCTTTCTTT; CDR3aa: CASSSPATGNTEAFF
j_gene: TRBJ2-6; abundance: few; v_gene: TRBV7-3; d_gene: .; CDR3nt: TGTGCCAGCAGCCCCCCGGACAGCCTTTCTGGGGCCAACGTCCTGACTTTC; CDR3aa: CASSPPDSLSGANVLTF
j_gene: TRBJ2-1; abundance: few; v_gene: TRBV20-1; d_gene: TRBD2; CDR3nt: TGCAGTGCTCACGGACTAGCGGGGGCCTACAATGAGCAGTTCTTC; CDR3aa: CSAHGLAGAYNEQFF
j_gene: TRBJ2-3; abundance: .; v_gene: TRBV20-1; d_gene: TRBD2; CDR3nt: TGCAGTGCTATGGTAGCGGGAGAAGATACGCAGTATTTT; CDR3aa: CSAMVAGEDTQYF
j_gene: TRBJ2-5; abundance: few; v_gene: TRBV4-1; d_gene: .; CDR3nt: TGCGCCAGCAGCCAGACAGTTCCACAAGAGACCCAGTACTTC; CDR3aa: CASSQTVPQETQYF
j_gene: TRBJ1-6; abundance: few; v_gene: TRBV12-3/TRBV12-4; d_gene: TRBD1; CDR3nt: TGTGCCAGCAGACCGGGACAGGCTAATTCACCCCTCCACTTT; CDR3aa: CASRPGQANSPLHF
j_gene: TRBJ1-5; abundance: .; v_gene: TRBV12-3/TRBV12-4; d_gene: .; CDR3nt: TGTGCCAGCAGTTTAAGCGGGGGGCGCAATCAGCCCCAGCATTTT; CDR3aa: CASSLSGGRNQPQHF